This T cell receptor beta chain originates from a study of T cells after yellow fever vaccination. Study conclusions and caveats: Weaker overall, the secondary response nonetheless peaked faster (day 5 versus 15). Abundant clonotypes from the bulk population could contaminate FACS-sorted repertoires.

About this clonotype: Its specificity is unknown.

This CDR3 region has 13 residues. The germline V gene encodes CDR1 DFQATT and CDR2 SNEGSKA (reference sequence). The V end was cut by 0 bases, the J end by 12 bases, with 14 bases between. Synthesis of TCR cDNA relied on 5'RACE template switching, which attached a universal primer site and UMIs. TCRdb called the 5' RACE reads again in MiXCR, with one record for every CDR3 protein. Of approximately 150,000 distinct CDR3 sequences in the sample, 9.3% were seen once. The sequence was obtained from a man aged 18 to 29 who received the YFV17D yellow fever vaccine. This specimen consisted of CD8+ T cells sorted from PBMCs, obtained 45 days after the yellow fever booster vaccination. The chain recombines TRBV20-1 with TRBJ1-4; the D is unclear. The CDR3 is CSARDENRVELFF. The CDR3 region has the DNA TGCAGTGCTAGAGATGAGAATCGGGTGGAACTGTTTTTT.